Following are 21 T cell receptor beta chains from one sample sequenced in a study of blood T cell repertoires in COVID-19. Clones were read by immunoSEQ multiplex PCR, and TCRdb kept only the in-frame ones, dropping some. Found here are 180,000 or so clones, 85% to 90% of them singletons; the top ten hold over 0.85%. Sequencing input: peripheral blood. All receptors come from a man younger than 35 with acute or convalescent COVID-19.

This chain connects TRBV7-2 to TRBJ1-1; possibly TRBD1 for D (6 bases). CDR3 length: 15 residues. Germline-derived CDR1 and CDR2 are SGHTA and FQGNSA. The V end was cut by 2 bases, the J end by 4 bases, with 14 bases between. The CDR3, as DNA: TGTGCCAGCAGCTTACGGGGGGGCCGGGTCACTGAAGCTTTCTTT. It codes for CASSLRGGRVTEAFF. Drawing the rest from reference TRBV7-2 and TRBJ1-1, the complete variable domain is GAGVSQSPSNKVTEKGKDVELRCDPISGHTALYWYRQSLGQGLEFLIYFQGNSAPDKSGLPSDRFSAERTGGSVSTLTIQRTQQEDSAVYLCASSLRGGRVTEAFFGQGTRLTVV.

The chain joins TRBV28 to TRBJ2-5; TRBD2 is a possible D gene (7 bases). V was cut by 5 bases and J by 5 bases, with 15 bases left in between. The CDR3 has 14 residues. CDR1 and CDR2 (germline): MDHEN, SYDVKM. DNA of the CDR3: TGTGCCAGCAGTGGCCCGGGGGGCCGGGAGACCCAGTACTTC. Its protein is CASSGPGGRETQYF.

This rearrangement joins TRBV7-9 to TRBJ1-2; possible D gene TRBD1, 6 bases. This CDR3 region has 13 residues. Trimming removed 1 base from V and 8 bases from J, with 11 bases in between. Germline V gene data show CDR1 as SEHNR and CDR2 as FQNEAQ (reference sequence). CDR3 loop: CASSLEGGRGYTF. CDR3 DNA sequence: TGTGCCAGCAGCTTAGAAGGGGGAAGAGGCTACACCTTC.

The chain joins TRBV4-1 to TRBJ2-7; D is possibly TRBD2 (5 bases). This CDR3 comprises 14 residues. The germline gives CDR1 MGHRA, CDR2 YSYEKL. The V end was cut by 2 bases, the J end by 7 bases, with 15 bases between. The CDR3, as DNA: TGCGCCAGCAGCCAAATCCTCGGGGAGTGGGAGCAGTACTTC. Residues: CASSQILGEWEQYF.

The chain recombines TRBV18 with TRBJ1-6, with 7 bases that match TRBD1. After removal of 6 bases from V and 6 bases from J, the junction contained 8 bases not matched to a gene. This CDR3 is built from 15 residues. Per the germline V gene, CDR1 is KGHSH and CDR2 is LQKENI. In DNA form, the CDR3 reads TGTGCCAGCTCGCGCAGGGACAGCCGTAATTCACCCCTCCACTTT. This codes for CASSRRDSRNSPLHF.

The chain carries TRBV6-5 and TRBJ1-3; tentatively, D is TRBD1 (5 bases). V gave up 6 bases and J gave up 4 bases, with 16 bases separating them. In germline, CDR1 is MNHEY, CDR2 SVGAGI. The CDR3 spans 15 residues. This CDR3 is CASSLREGRGNTIYF. As DNA, the CDR3 is TGTGCCAGCAGCCTCAGGGAGGGAAGGGGAAACACCATATATTTT.

The rearrangement uses TRBV3-1 (or the pseudogene TRBV3-2) and TRBJ2-7; a possible D gene is TRBD2 (5 bases). V lost 4 bases, J lost 3 bases, and 10 bases lay in between. The germline CDR1 and CDR2 sequences are LGHDT and YNNKEL (reference sequence). This CDR3 comprises 13 residues. CDR3 protein: CASSLRTDYEQYF. In DNA form, the CDR3 reads TGTGCCAGCAGCCTTCGGACTGACTACGAGCAGTACTTC.

This clone occurred a few times. The V gene is TRBV5-1, the J gene TRBJ1-4; TRBD1 aligns across 7 bases. Germline CDR1 and CDR2: SGHRS and YFSETQ. This CDR3 region has 17 residues. Unmatched junction bases numbered 11, after V lost 2 bases and J lost 4 bases. CDR3 amino acids: CASSFGAGGKDNEKLFF. CDR3 DNA sequence: TGCGCCAGCAGCTTTGGGGCAGGGGGTAAAGATAATGAAAAACTGTTTTTT.

The rearrangement joins TRBV3-1 (or the pseudogene TRBV3-2) to TRBJ1-5; D not resolved. V lost 0 bases and J lost 3, with 3 bases in between. Per the germline V gene, CDR1 is LGHDT and CDR2 is YNNKEL (reference sequence). CDR3 length: 13 residues. The DNA for the CDR3 is TGTGCCAGCAGCCAAGATCACAATCAGCCCCAGCATTTT. Amino acids: CASSQDHNQPQHF.

A single count supports this clone. The rearrangement joins TRBV3-1 (or the pseudogene TRBV3-2) to TRBJ1-4, with 8 bases that match TRBD1. The V segment lost 5 bases and the J segment 7 bases; nucleotides outside the gene matches: 9. The CDR3 extends over 15 amino acids. The germline V gene has CDR1 LGHDT and CDR2 YNNKEL (reference sequence). The CDR3 DNA reads as TGTGCCAGCAGCATACGGACAGGGTGGGGTGAAAAACTGTTTTTT. This codes for CASSIRTGWGEKLFF.

This chain connects TRBV20-1 to TRBJ2-1; 9 bases map to TRBD2. This CDR3 region has 14 residues. CDR1 DFQATT and CDR2 SNEGSKA come from the germline V gene (reference sequence). The V gene end was trimmed by 5 bases and the J gene end by 7 bases; junction bases not matched to a gene: 9. The CDR3 here is CSAGVSSGANEQFF. CDR3 coding DNA: TGCAGTGCTGGTGTTTCTAGCGGGGCGAATGAGCAGTTCTTC.

The V call is TRBV19, the J call TRBJ2-7, with TRBD2 as a possible D gene (6 bases). V lost 8 bases and J lost 4, with 12 bases in between. Germline V gene data show CDR1 as LNHDA and CDR2 as SQIVND (reference sequence). The CDR3 covers 12 residues. The CDR3 DNA is TGTGCCAGTCGTTTCCGGGAGTACGAGCAGTACTTC. Translating gives CASRFREYEQYF.

The J gene is TRBJ1-1, the V gene TRBV7-9; no clear D gene. The CDR3 loop spans 12 amino acids. CDR1 is SEHNR, CDR2 FQNEAQ, per germline (reference sequence). V was pared by 4 bases and J by 0 bases, with 3 bases between. CDR3 amino acids: CASSSVNTEAFF. The CDR3 nucleotides read TGTGCCAGCAGCTCTGTGAACACTGAAGCTTTCTTT.

The chain couples TRBV30 to TRBJ2-1; 8 bases line up with TRBD2. Germline lookup yields CDR1 GTSNPN and CDR2 SVGIG (reference sequence). The CDR3 is 16 residues long. V was clipped by 5 bases and J by 4 bases; unmatched bases: 13. The CDR3 is CAWRPNPAGVYNEQFF. The CDR3 nucleotides read TGTGCCTGGCGCCCGAACCCAGCGGGGGTATACAATGAGCAGTTCTTC.

V usage is TRBV9 and J usage is TRBJ2-2, with D possibly being TRBD2 (5 bases). The CDR3 consists of 13 residues. V gave up 3 bases and J gave up 6 bases, with 9 bases separating them. The V gene's germline CDR1 is SGDLS and CDR2 YYNGEE. The CDR3 region is CASSALAPGELFF. In DNA form, the CDR3 reads TGTGCCAGCAGCGCGCTAGCCCCCGGGGAGCTGTTTTTT.

The chain has TRBV5-8 and TRBJ2-6; TRBD1 matches 10 bases. Losses at the gene ends were 0 bases for V and 3 bases for J; bases not matched to a gene: 9. Germline V gives CDR1 SGHTS, CDR2 YDEGEE. The CDR3 is 19 residues long. This chain's CDR3 is CASSLAGTGEYGGANVLTF. Written as DNA, the CDR3 is TGTGCCAGCAGCTTGGCCGGGACAGGGGAGTATGGTGGGGCCAACGTCCTGACTTTC. Supplemented by reference TRBV5-8 and TRBJ2-6, the full variable domain reads EAGVTQSPTHLIKTRGQQATLRCSPISGHTSVYWYQQALGLGLQFLLWYDEGEERNRGNFPPRFSGRQFPNYSSELNVNALELEDSALYLCASSLAGTGEYGGANVLTFGAGSRLTVL.

This clone was detected only once. The chain carries TRBV5-4 and TRBJ1-1, with 8 bases that match TRBD1. Germline CDR1 SGHNT, CDR2 YYREEE (reference sequence). The CDR3 is 14 amino acids. Unmatched junction bases numbered 7, after V lost 4 bases and J lost 5 bases. Here the CDR3 reads CASSPTGAGTEAFF. The CDR3 nucleotides read TGTGCCAGCAGCCCGACAGGGGCAGGAACTGAAGCTTTCTTT.

V usage is TRBV7-3 and J usage is TRBJ1-1; TRBD1 might be the D (6 bases). V gave up 5 bases and J gave up 4 bases, with 20 bases separating them. This CDR3 contains 16 residues. Germline V gives CDR1 SGHTA, CDR2 FQGTGA. The CDR3 spells CASSPQGGGRVTEAFF. The CDR3 DNA is TGTGCCAGCAGCCCCCAGGGCGGGGGGCGGGTCACTGAAGCTTTCTTT.

The V gene is TRBV5-4, the J gene TRBJ1-5; 7 nucleotides agree with TRBD1. This CDR3 is 15 amino acids long. Germline V lookup: CDR1 SGHNT, CDR2 YYREEE (reference sequence). Unmatched junction bases numbered 4, after V lost 0 bases and J lost 4 bases. The CDR3 DNA sequence: TGTGCCAGCAGCTTGGGGACAGGAAGAAATCAGCCCCAGCATTTT. Its protein is CASSLGTGRNQPQHF.

The chain joins TRBV29-1 to TRBJ2-7; 11 bases are shared with TRBD2. The junction had 4 bases not matched to a gene; V was cut back by 7 bases and J by 2 bases. The germline V gene encodes CDR1 SQVTM and CDR2 ANQGSEA. CDR3 length: 13 residues. The chain's CDR3 is CSAELAGAYEQYF. The CDR3 DNA follows: TGCAGCGCAGAACTAGCGGGGGCCTACGAGCAGTACTTC.

The rearrangement links TRBV18 to TRBJ1-1, with D unclear. The CDR3 sequence is 16 residues long. Per the germline V gene, CDR1 is KGHSH and CDR2 is LQKENI. V was clipped by 4 bases and J by 1 base, with 16 bases between them. CDR3 protein: CASSLSPTPRNTEAFF. CDR3 coding DNA: TGTGCCAGCTCACTTTCCCCAACCCCCAGGAACACTGAAGCTTTCTTT.